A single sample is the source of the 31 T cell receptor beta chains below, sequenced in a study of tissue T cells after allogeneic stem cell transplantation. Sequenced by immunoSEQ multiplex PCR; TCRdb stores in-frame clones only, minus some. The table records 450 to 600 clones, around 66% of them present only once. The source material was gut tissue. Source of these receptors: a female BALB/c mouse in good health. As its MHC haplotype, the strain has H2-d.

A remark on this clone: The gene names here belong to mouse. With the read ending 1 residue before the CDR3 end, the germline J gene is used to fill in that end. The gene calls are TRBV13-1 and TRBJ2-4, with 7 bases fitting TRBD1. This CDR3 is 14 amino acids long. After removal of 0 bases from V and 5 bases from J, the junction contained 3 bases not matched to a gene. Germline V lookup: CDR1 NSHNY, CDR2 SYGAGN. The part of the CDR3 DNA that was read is TGTGCCAGCAGTGATGAACAGGGGAGAAACACCTTGTAC. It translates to CASSDEQGRNTLY. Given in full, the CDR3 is CASSDEQGRNTLYF.

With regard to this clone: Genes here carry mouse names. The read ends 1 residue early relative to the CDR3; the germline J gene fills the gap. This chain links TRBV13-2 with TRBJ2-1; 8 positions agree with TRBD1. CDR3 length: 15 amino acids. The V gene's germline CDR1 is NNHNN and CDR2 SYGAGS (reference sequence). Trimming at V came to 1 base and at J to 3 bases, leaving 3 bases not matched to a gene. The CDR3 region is CASGDQGARYAEQFF. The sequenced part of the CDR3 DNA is TGTGCCAGCGGTGATCAGGGGGCGCGCTATGCTGAGCAGTTC.

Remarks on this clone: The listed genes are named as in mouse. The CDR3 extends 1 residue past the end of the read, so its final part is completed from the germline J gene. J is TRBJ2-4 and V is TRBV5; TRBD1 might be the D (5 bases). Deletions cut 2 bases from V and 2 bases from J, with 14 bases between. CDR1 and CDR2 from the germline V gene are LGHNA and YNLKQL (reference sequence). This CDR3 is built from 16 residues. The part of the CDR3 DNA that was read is TGTGCCAGCAGCCAATCCAGGGAGGACGATCAAAACACCTTGTAC. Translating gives CASSQSREDDQNTLY. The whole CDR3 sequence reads CASSQSREDDQNTLYF.

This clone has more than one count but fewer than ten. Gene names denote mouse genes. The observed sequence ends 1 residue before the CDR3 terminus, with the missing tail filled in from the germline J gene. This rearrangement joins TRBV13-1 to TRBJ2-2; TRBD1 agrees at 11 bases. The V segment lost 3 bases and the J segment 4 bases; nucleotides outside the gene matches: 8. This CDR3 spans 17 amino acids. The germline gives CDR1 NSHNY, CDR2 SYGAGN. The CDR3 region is CASSGLGQGAVTGQLYF. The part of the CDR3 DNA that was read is TGTGCCAGCAGTGGTCTCGGACAGGGGGCCGTCACCGGGCAGCTCTAC.

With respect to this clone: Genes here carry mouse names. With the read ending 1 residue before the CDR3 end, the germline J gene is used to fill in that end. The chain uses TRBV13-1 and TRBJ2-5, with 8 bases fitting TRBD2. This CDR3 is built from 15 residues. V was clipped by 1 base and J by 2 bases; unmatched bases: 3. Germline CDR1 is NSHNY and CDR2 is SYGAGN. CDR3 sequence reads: CASSDWGGRQDTQYF. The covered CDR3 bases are TGTGCCAGCAGTGATTGGGGGGGGCGCCAAGACACCCAGTAC.

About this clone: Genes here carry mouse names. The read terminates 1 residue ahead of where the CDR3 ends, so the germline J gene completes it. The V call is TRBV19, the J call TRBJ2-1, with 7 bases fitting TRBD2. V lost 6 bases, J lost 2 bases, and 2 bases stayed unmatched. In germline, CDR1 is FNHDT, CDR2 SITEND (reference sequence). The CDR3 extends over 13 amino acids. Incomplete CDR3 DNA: TGTGCCAGCACAGACTGGGACTATGCTGAGCAGTTC. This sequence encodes CASTDWDYAEQF. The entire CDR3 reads CASTDWDYAEQFF.

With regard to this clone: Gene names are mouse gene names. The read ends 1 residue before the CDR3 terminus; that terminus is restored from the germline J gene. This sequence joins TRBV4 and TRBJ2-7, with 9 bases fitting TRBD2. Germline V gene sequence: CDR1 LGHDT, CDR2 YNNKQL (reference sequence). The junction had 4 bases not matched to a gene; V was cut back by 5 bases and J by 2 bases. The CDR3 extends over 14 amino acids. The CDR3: CASSTRLGAYEQYF. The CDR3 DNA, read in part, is TGTGCCAGCAGCACAAGACTGGGGGCCTATGAACAGTAC.

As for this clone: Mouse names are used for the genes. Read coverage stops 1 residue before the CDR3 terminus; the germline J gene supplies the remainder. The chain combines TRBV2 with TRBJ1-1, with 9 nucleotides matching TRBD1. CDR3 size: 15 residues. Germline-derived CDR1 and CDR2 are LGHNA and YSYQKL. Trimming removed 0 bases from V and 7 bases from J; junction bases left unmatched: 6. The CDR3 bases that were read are TGTGCCAGCAGCCAAGACCCGGACAGGGGAGAAGAAGTCTTC. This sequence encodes CASSQDPDRGEEVF. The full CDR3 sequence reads CASSQDPDRGEEVFF.

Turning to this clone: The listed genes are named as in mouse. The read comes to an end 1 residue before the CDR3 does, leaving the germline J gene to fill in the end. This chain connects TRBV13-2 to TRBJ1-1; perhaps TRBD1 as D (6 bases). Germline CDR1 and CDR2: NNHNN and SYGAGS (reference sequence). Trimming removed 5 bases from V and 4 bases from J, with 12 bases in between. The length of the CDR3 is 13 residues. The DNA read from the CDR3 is TGTGCCAGCGGCCGGGGGCGGGGCACAGAAGTCTTC. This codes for CASGRGRGTEVF. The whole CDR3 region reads CASGRGRGTEVFF.

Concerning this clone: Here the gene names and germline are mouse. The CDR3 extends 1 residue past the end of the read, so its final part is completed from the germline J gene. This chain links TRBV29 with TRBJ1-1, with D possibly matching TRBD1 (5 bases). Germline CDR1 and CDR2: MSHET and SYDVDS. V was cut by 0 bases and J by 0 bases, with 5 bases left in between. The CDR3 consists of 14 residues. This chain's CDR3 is CASSLSRENTEVFF. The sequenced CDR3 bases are TGTGCTAGCAGTTTATCCAGGGAGAACACAGAAGTCTTC.

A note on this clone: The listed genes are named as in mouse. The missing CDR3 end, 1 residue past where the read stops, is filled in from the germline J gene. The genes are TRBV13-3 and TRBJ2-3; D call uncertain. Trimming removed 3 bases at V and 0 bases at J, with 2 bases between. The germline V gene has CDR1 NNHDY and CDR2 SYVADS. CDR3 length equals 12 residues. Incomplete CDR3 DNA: TGTGCCAGCAGTGGTAGTGCAGAAACGCTGTAT. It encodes CASSGSAETLY. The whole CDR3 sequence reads CASSGSAETLYF.

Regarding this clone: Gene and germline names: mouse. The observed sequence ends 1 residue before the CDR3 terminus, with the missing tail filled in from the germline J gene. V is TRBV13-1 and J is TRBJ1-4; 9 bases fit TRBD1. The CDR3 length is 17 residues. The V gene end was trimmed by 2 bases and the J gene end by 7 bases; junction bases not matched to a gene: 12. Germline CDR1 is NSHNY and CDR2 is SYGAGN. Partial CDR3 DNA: TGTGCCAGCAGTGACACCCCCGGGACAGGGAGGAGCGAAAGATTATTT. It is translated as CASSDTPGTGRSERLF. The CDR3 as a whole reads CASSDTPGTGRSERLFF.

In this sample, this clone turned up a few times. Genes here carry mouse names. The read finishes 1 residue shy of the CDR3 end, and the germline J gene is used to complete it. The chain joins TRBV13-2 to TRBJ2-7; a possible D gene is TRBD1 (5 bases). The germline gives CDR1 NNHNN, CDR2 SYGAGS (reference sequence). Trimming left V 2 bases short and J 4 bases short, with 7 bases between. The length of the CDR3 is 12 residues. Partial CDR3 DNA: TGTGCCAGCGGTGAACAGGATTATGAACAGTAC. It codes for CASGEQDYEQY. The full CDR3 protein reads CASGEQDYEQYF.

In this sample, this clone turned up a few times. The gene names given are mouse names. Partial CDR3 DNA: TGTGCCAGCGGTTATGCTGAGCAGTTC. Translation gives CASGYAEQF. The full-length CDR3 reads as CASGYAEQFF. The chain is built from TRBV13-2 and TRBJ2-1; D is uncertain. The read comes to an end 1 residue before the CDR3 does, leaving the germline J gene to fill in the end. Trimming left V 4 bases short and J 4 bases short, with 0 bases between. Germline-derived CDR1 and CDR2 are NNHNN and SYGAGS (reference sequence). This CDR3 contains 10 residues.

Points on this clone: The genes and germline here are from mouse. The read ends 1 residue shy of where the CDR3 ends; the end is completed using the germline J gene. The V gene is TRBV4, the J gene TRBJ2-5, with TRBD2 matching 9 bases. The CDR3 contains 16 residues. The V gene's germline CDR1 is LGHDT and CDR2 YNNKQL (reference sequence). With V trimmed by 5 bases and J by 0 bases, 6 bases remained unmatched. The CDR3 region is CASSRTGGSNQDTQYF. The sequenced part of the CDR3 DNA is TGTGCCAGCAGCCGCACTGGGGGGTCTAACCAAGACACCCAGTAC.

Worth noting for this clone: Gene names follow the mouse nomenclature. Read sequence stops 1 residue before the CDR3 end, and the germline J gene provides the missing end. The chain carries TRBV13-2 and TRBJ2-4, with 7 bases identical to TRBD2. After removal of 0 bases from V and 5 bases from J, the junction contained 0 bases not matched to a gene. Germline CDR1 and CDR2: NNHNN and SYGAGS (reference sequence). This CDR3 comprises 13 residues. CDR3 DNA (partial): TGTGCCAGCGGTGATGGGGGGGGAAACACCTTGTAC. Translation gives CASGDGGGNTLY. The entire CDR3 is CASGDGGGNTLYF.

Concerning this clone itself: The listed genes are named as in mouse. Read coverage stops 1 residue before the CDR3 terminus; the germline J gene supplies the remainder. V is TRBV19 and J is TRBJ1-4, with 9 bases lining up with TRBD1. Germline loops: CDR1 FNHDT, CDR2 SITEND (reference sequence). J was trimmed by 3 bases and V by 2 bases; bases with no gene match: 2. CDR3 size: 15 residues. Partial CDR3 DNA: TGTGCCAGCAGTATTGGGACAGGGCCCAACGAAAGATTATTT. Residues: CASSIGTGPNERLF. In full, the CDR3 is CASSIGTGPNERLFF.

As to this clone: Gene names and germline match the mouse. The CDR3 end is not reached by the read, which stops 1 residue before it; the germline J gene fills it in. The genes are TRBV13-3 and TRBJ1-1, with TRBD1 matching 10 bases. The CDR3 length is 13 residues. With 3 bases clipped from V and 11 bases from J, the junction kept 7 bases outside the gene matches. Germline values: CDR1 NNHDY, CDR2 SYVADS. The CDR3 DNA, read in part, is TGTGCCAGCAGTGGGTCCGGGACAGGGGACGTCTTC. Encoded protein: CASSGSGTGDVF. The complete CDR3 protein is CASSGSGTGDVFF.

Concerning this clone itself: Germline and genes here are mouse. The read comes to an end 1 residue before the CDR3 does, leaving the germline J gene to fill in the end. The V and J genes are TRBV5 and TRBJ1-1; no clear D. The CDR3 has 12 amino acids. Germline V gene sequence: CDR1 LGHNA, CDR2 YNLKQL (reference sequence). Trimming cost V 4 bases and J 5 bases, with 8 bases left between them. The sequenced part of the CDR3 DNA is TGTGCCAGCAGCCCCGGTCTGACAGAAGTCTTC. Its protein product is CASSPGLTEVF. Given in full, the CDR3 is CASSPGLTEVFF.

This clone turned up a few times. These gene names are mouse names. CDR3 sequence reads: CASGDGTNTLYF. The sequenced CDR3 bases are TGTGCCAGCGGTGATGGGACTAACACCTTGTAC. The rearrangement links TRBV13-2 to TRBJ2-4; D might be TRBD2 (5 bases). The observed sequence ends 1 residue before the CDR3 terminus, with the missing tail filled in from the germline J gene. V was clipped by 0 bases and J by 6 bases, with 5 bases between them. CDR3 size: 12 residues. The germline V gene has CDR1 NNHNN and CDR2 SYGAGS (reference sequence).

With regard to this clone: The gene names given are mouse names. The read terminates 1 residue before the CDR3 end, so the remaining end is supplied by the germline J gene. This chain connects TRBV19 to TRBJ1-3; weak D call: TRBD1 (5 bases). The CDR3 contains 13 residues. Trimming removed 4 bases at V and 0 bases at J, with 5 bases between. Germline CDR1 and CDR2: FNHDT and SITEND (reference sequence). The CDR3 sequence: CASSGHSGNTLYF. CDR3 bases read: TGTGCCAGCAGTGGACATTCTGGAAATACGCTCTAT. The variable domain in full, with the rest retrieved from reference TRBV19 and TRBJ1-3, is GGIITQTPKFLIGQEGQKLTLKCQQNFNHDTMYWYRQDSGKGLRLIYYSITENDLQKGDLSEGYDASREKKSSFSLTVTSAQKNEMAVFLCASSGHSGNTLYFGEGSRLIVV.

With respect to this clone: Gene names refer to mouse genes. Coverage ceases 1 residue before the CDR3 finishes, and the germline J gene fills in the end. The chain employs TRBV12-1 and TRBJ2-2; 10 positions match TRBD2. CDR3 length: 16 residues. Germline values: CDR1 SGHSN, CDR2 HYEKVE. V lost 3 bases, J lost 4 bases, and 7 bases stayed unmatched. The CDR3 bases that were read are TGTGCCAGCTCTGACAACTGGGGGGGGGTCACCGGGCAGCTCTAC. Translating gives CASSDNWGGVTGQLY. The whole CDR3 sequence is CASSDNWGGVTGQLYF.

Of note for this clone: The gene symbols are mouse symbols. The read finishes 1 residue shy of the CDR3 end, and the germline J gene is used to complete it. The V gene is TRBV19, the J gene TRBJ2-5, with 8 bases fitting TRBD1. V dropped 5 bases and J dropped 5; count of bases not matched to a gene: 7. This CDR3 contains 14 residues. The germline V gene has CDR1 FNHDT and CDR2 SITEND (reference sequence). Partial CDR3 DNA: TGTGCCAGCAGCTCACCCCAGGGGGCAGACACCCAGTAC. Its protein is CASSSPQGADTQY. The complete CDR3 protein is CASSSPQGADTQYF.

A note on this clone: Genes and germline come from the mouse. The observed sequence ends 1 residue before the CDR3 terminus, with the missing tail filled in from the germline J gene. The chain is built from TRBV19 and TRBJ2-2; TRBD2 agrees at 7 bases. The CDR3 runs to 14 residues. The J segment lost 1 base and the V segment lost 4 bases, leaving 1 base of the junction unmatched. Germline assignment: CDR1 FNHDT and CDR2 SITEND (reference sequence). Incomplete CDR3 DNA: TGTGCCAGCAGTCTGGGGGTAAACACCGGGCAGCTCTAC. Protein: CASSLGVNTGQLY. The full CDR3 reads CASSLGVNTGQLYF.

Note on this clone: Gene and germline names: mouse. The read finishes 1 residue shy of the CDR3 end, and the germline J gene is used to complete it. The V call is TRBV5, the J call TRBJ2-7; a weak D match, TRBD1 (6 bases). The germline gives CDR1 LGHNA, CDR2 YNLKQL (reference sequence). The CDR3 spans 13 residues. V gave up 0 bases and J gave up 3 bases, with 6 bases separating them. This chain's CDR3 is CASSQEGHYEQYF. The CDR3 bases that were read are TGTGCCAGCAGCCAAGAGGGACACTATGAACAGTAC.

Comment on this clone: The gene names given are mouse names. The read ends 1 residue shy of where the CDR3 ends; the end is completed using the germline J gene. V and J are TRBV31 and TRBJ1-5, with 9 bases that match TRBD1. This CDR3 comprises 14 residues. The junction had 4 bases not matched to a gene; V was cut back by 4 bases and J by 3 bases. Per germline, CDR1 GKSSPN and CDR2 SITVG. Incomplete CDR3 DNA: TGTGCCTGGAACCGGGACAGGGCCAACCAGGCTCCGCTT. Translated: CAWNRDRANQAPL. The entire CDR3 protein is CAWNRDRANQAPLF.

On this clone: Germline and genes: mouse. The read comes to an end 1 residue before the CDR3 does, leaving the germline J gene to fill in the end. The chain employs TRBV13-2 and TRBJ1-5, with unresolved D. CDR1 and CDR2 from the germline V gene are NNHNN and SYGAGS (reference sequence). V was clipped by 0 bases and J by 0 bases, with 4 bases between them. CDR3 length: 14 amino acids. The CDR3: CASGDAVNNQAPLF. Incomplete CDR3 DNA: TGTGCCAGCGGTGATGCTGTTAACAACCAGGCTCCGCTT.

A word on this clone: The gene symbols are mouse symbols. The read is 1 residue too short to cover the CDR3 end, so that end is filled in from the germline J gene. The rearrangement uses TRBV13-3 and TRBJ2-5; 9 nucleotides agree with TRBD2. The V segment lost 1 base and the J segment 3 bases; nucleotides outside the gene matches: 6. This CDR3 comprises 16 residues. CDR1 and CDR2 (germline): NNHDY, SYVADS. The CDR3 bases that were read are TGTGCCAGCAGTGATTTGGGGGGGCGCCGGCAAGACACCCAGTAC. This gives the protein CASSDLGGRRQDTQY. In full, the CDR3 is CASSDLGGRRQDTQYF.

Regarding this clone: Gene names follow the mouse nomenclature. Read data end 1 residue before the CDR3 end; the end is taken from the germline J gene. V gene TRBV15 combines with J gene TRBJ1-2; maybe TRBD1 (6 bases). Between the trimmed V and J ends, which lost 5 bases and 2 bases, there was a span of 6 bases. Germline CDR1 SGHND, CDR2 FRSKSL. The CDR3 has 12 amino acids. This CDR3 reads CASSQGNSDYTF. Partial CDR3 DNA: TGTGCCAGCAGTCAGGGGAACTCCGACTACACC.

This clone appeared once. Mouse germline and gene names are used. This CDR3 reads CGARTLDINNQAPLF. The sequenced part of the CDR3 DNA is TGTGGTGCTAGGACCTTGGACATTAACAACCAGGCTCCGCTT. V is TRBV20 and J is TRBJ1-5, with a weak D call TRBD1 (5 bases). The CDR3 end is not reached by the read, which stops 1 residue before it; the germline J gene fills it in. V lost 2 bases, J lost 0 bases, and 11 bases lay in between. In germline, CDR1 is GFQATS, CDR2 STVNSAI. The CDR3 spans 15 residues.

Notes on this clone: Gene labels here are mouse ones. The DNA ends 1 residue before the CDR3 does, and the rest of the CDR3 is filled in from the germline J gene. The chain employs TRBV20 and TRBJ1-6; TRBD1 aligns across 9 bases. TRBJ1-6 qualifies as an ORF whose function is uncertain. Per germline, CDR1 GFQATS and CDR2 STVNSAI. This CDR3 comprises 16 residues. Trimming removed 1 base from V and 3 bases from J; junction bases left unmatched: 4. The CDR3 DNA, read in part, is TGTGGTGCTAGGGTTCGACAGGGGGACTATAATTCGCCCCTCTAC. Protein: CGARVRQGDYNSPLY. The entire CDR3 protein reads CGARVRQGDYNSPLYF.